This T cell receptor (beta chain) appears in the sequencing data of a study of vaccination and CD4 T cells after COVID-19 (dated by TCRdb to 2022 to 2024). Regarding the study in general: SARS-CoV-2 positivity had been established in the convalescent patients by nasal swab PCR, and mild disease was recorded in under ten of these patients and severe disease in one. The convalescent cohort included six males and four females, with two Hispanic individuals, seven Caucasians, two Asians and one multiracial person. Participants received two doses of either the Pfizer-BioNTech BNT162b2 vaccine (n=8) or the Moderna mRNA-1273 vaccine (n=2). Post-COVID blood samples were collected from convalescent patients a median of approximately 93 days after diagnosis, with a range of about 30 to 170 days. The time from the second vaccine dose to post-vaccine blood sampling had a median of around 72 days and ranged from about 12 to 250 days. The cultures were stimulated with overlapping spike peptide pools from SARS-CoV-2 and from the common cold coronaviruses HCoV-NL63, HCoV-OC43 and HCoV-229E. Control cultures used a CEFX viral epitope pool as positive control, an HIV-1 Nef peptide pool as negative control, or no peptide. The spike-specific CD4+ TCR repertoire was compared before and after mRNA vaccination in around ten COVID-19 convalescent patients and a handful of infection-naive healthy vaccine recipients. Overall study outcomes, separate from this receptor: Of the vaccine-specific clones in convalescent patients, 304 of 307, or nearly all, reacted only to SARS-CoV-2 spike and did not cross-react with common cold coronaviruses. The number of convalescent patients in the study was relatively small, and the study did not examine early timepoints following natural infection. The median count of SARS-CoV-2-reactive clonotypes went up from around 21 after infection to around 38 after vaccination, although the change was not significant. Among convalescent patients, a median around 83% of the SARS-CoV-2-reactive clones seen after vaccination appeared only after vaccination, which suggests priming specific to the vaccine.

This clonotype was found a few times. Its antigen is unknown. Base qualities are missing; no much larger clone stands one base away. The library was prepared using PCR. DNA from cultured CD4+ T cells was subjected to TCR sequencing with the Oncomine TCR Beta short-read assay at the Johns Hopkins FTIC core. Genomic DNA was extracted from the cultured CD4+ T cells with the QIAamp micro DNA kit. Oncomine TCR Beta libraries from cultured CD4+ T cells were pooled using unique dual indexes and sequenced on an Illumina iSeq 100. In the paper's pipeline: Non-productive sequences were filtered out, and CDR3s that did not start with C, did not end with F or W, or were shorter than 7 amino acids were discarded. Antigen-specific clonotypes were identified with the MANAFEST web application by comparing peptide-stimulated wells with reference and other culture wells. For a clone to be called positive, the clone needed an FDR below 0.05, an odds ratio above 5, and a productive frequency above 0.1% in at least two of three replicate wells. Clonotypes that were significantly expanded in both SARS-CoV-2 spike wells and at least one common cold coronavirus spike condition were defined as cross-reactive. Levenshtein distances (stringdist) and unrooted phylogenetic trees (ape) in R version 3.6.1 were used to assess CDR3 homology. TCRdb handled the public reads itself, with Q25 trimming in fastp and clone calling in MiXCR, and kept productive beta chains. Every distinct CDR3 protein forms one entry, paired with its most common genes and DNA. The V and J calls come from TCRdb's annotation, not from the publication. For this sample there are 8,100 or so distinct CDR3 sequences; 40% to 55% appear just once. The biggest ten clones account for approximately 21% of the sample.

There are 13 amino acids in the CDR3, from cysteine to phenylalanine inclusive. Of all the DNA, just the CDR3 is kept, 39 bases in frame from base 1. Taken from the germline V gene (reference sequence), the CDR1 and CDR2 loops are DFQATT and SNEGSKA. Trimming removed 3 bases from V and 0 bases from J; the gene matches leave 1 base unexplained. Sample treatment or condition, as interpreted from the label and publication: approximately nine-day PBMC culture with coronavirus spike peptide pools or control peptides (ViraFEST assay). To expand antigen-specific T cells with peptide pools and then pick out the expanded clonotypes through TCR sequencing, the study relied on the ViraFEST assay. The positive SARS-CoV-2 PCR tests of the convalescent patients were dated from March to December 2020, before the Alpha, Beta and Delta variants emerged in the United States. Each well held about 1.8 million PBMCs cultured with roughly 10 ug/ml peptide pools in IMDM containing around 5% human AB serum and 9 to 10 IU/ml IL-2. Half of the culture medium was replaced with fresh IL-2-containing medium on days 3 and 7. Once the cells had been in culture for approximately 10 days, the EasySep CD4+ T cell isolation kit was used to isolate CD4+ T cells by negative selection. Ficoll-Paque Plus gradient centrifugation was used to isolate PBMCs from whole blood, and the isolated PBMCs were then either used fresh or cryopreserved at -140C. Each culture condition was generally run in triplicate wells.

This clonotype originated in a human donor who had recovered from COVID-19. Specimen: CD4+ T cells from blood, cultured in vitro. The chain couples TRBV20-1 to TRBJ1-2; the junction holds 7 bases that match TRBD1. The CDR3 region: CSARTGTNYGYTF. The bases are TGCAGTGCTAGGACAGGGACTAACTATGGCTACACCTTC.